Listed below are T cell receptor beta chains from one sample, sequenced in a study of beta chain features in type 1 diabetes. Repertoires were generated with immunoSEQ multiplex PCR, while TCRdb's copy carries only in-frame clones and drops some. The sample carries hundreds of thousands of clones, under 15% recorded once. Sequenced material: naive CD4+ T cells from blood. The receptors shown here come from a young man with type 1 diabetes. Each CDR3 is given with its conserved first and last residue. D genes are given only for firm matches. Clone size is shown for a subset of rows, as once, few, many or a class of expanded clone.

CDR3 protein: CASSPGRYNEQFF
CDR3 DNA: TGTGCCAGCAGCCCCGGACGGTACAATGAGCAGTTCTTC
CDR3 length: 13
J gene: TRBJ2-1
clone size: few
V gene: TRBV4-2
D gene: -

CDR3 protein: CASSPARSLQTGNTEAFF
CDR3 DNA: TGCGCCAGCAGCCCTGCACGATCCCTTCAGACAGGGAACACTGAAGCTTTCTTT
CDR3 length: 18
J gene: TRBJ1-1
clone size: -
V gene: TRBV4-1
D gene: -

CDR3 protein: CASSQVGQRNTEAFF
CDR3 DNA: TGCGCCAGCAGCCAAGTGGGACAGAGGAACACTGAAGCTTTCTTT
CDR3 length: 15
J gene: TRBJ1-1
clone size: -
V gene: TRBV4-1
D gene: TRBD1

CDR3 protein: CAWRPQGVTPFLHIYF
CDR3 DNA: TGTGCCTGGAGGCCTCAGGGGGTTACTCCGTTTCTCCATATATATTTT
CDR3 length: 16
J gene: TRBJ1-3
clone size: -
V gene: TRBV30
D gene: TRBD1

CDR3 protein: CASSEGSRLPTF
CDR3 DNA: TGTGCCAGCAGTGAAGGGTCTAGACTCCCTACCTTC
CDR3 length: 12
J gene: TRBJ1-2
clone size: -
V gene: TRBV6-1
D gene: -

CDR3 protein: CASSELEYQPQHF
CDR3 DNA: TGTGCCAGCAGTGAACTGGAGTATCAGCCCCAGCATTTT
CDR3 length: 13
J gene: TRBJ1-5
clone size: -
V gene: TRBV2
D gene: -

CDR3 protein: CASSQSGRENNSPLHF
CDR3 DNA: TGCGCCAGCAGTCAATCGGGGCGGGAGAATAATTCACCCCTCCACTTT
CDR3 length: 16
J gene: TRBJ1-6
clone size: -
V gene: TRBV23-1
D gene: -

CDR3 protein: CASSLGPSGTSVADTQYF
CDR3 DNA: TGTGCCAGCAGTTTAGGACCCTCCGGGACTAGCGTCGCAGATACGCAGTATTTT
CDR3 length: 18
J gene: TRBJ2-3
clone size: -
V gene: TRBV28
D gene: TRBD2

CDR3 protein: CASSLDQETQYF
CDR3 DNA: TGTGCCAGCAGCCTAGACCAAGAGACCCAGTACTTC
CDR3 length: 12
J gene: TRBJ2-5
clone size: -
V gene: TRBV11-2
D gene: -

CDR3 protein: CASSYSSTPTGQYF
CDR3 DNA: TGTGCCAGCAGTTACTCGAGTACCCCCACGGGCCAGTACTTC
CDR3 length: 14
J gene: TRBJ2-5
clone size: few
V gene: TRBV6-5
D gene: -

CDR3 protein: CASSLVPPRTDMNYGYTF
CDR3 DNA: TGTGCCAGCAGCTTAGTTCCCCCCCGGACAGACATGAACTATGGCTACACCTTC
CDR3 length: 18
J gene: TRBJ1-2
clone size: few
V gene: TRBV7-9
D gene: -

CDR3 protein: CSVTDRAFHNEQFF
CDR3 DNA: TGCAGCGTCACCGACAGGGCGTTTCACAATGAGCAGTTCTTC
CDR3 length: 14
J gene: TRBJ2-1
clone size: few
V gene: TRBV29-1
D gene: TRBD1

CDR3 protein: CSARGRGWDVF
CDR3 DNA: TGCAGTGCTAGAGGTAGGGGCTGGGATGTTTTT
CDR3 length: 11
J gene: TRBJ1-1
clone size: -
V gene: TRBV20-1
D gene: -

CDR3 protein: CASSFEAGRLATNEKLFF
CDR3 DNA: TGTGCCAGCAGCTTTGAAGCGGGCAGGTTGGCAACTAATGAAAAACTGTTTTTT
CDR3 length: 18
J gene: TRBJ1-4
clone size: few
V gene: TRBV5-6
D gene: -

CDR3 protein: CAWSVGTGYNEQFF
CDR3 DNA: TGTGCCTGGAGTGTGGGGACAGGGTACAATGAGCAGTTCTTC
CDR3 length: 14
J gene: TRBJ2-1
clone size: -
V gene: TRBV30
D gene: TRBD1

CDR3 protein: CASTPSGQGDTEAFF
CDR3 DNA: TGTGCCAGCACCCCAAGCGGGCAGGGAGACACTGAAGCTTTCTTT
CDR3 length: 15
J gene: TRBJ1-1
clone size: -
V gene: TRBV7-2
D gene: -

CDR3 protein: CASSSREEQYF
CDR3 DNA: TGCGCCAGCAGTTCCAGGGAGGAGCAGTACTTC
CDR3 length: 11
J gene: TRBJ2-7
clone size: -
V gene: TRBV4-1
D gene: -

CDR3 protein: CASSPRTAYGYTF
CDR3 DNA: TGTGCCAGCAGCCCACGGACGGCTTATGGCTACACCTTC
CDR3 length: 13
J gene: TRBJ1-2
clone size: few
V gene: TRBV7-9
D gene: -

CDR3 protein: CASSSGGGVWEKLFF
CDR3 DNA: TGTGCCAGCAGCTCAGGAGGGGGCGTATGGGAAAAACTGTTTTTT
CDR3 length: 15
J gene: TRBJ1-4
clone size: few
V gene: TRBV7-9
D gene: TRBD1

CDR3 protein: CASRADRGHNQPQHF
CDR3 DNA: TGTGCCAGCAGGGCGGACAGGGGGCACAATCAGCCCCAGCATTTT
CDR3 length: 15
J gene: TRBJ1-5
clone size: -
V gene: TRBV28
D gene: TRBD1

CDR3 protein: CASSDRGLRSYEQYF
CDR3 DNA: TGTGCCAGCAGTGACAGGGGGCTTAGGTCCTACGAGCAGTACTTC
CDR3 length: 15
J gene: TRBJ2-7
clone size: -
V gene: TRBV2
D gene: TRBD1

CDR3 protein: CASSGQGRGYTF
CDR3 DNA: TGTGCCAGCAGTGGACAGGGAAGAGGCTACACCTTC
CDR3 length: 12
J gene: TRBJ1-2
clone size: -
V gene: TRBV2
D gene: TRBD1

CDR3 protein: CASSLTSGGAAYNEQFF
CDR3 DNA: TGTGCCAGCAGCCTCACTAGCGGGGGGGCGGCTTACAATGAGCAGTTCTTC
CDR3 length: 17
J gene: TRBJ2-1
clone size: -
V gene: TRBV9
D gene: TRBD2

CDR3 protein: CAWSVPGERRTGELFF
CDR3 DNA: TGTGCCTGGAGTGTACCCGGGGAGCGCAGAACCGGGGAGCTGTTTTTT
CDR3 length: 16
J gene: TRBJ2-2
clone size: few
V gene: TRBV30
D gene: -

CDR3 protein: CAISERGYEQFF
CDR3 DNA: TGTGCCATCAGTGAGAGAGGCTATGAGCAGTTCTTC
CDR3 length: 12
J gene: TRBJ2-1
clone size: few
V gene: TRBV10-3
D gene: -

CDR3 protein: CASRTGTGADEQFF
CDR3 DNA: TGTGCCAGCAGGACCGGGACAGGGGCGGATGAGCAGTTCTTC
CDR3 length: 14
J gene: TRBJ2-1
clone size: few
V gene: TRBV28
D gene: TRBD1

CDR3 protein: CASSLEGQDSYEQYF
CDR3 DNA: TGTGCCAGCAGCTTGGAGGGACAGGACTCCTACGAGCAGTACTTC
CDR3 length: 15
J gene: TRBJ2-7
clone size: -
V gene: TRBV5-6
D gene: TRBD1

CDR3 protein: CSVSASNQPQHF
CDR3 DNA: TGCAGCGTTTCGGCGAGCAATCAGCCCCAGCATTTT
CDR3 length: 12
J gene: TRBJ1-5
clone size: few
V gene: TRBV29-1
D gene: -

CDR3 protein: CASGGGAWSLETQYF
CDR3 DNA: TGTGCCAGCGGGGGCGGTGCGTGGAGTTTAGAGACCCAGTACTTC
CDR3 length: 15
J gene: TRBJ2-5
clone size: -
V gene: TRBV4-2
D gene: -

CDR3 protein: CASSTATNEKLFF
CDR3 DNA: TGTGCCAGCTCGACTGCTACTAATGAAAAACTGTTTTTT
CDR3 length: 13
J gene: TRBJ1-4
clone size: few
V gene: TRBV18
D gene: -

CDR3 protein: CASSSLGSDTQYF
CDR3 DNA: TGTGCCAGTAGCTCTCTGGGATCAGATACGCAGTATTTT
CDR3 length: 13
J gene: TRBJ2-3
clone size: -
V gene: TRBV19
D gene: -

CDR3 protein: CASSLEGNTEAFF
CDR3 DNA: TGTGCCAGCAGTTTGGAGGGAAACACTGAAGCTTTCTTT
CDR3 length: 13
J gene: TRBJ1-1
clone size: few
V gene: TRBV27
D gene: -

CDR3 protein: CASSLDRGMKTQYF
CDR3 DNA: TGTGCCAGCAGCTTAGATCGGGGGATGAAGACCCAGTACTTC
CDR3 length: 14
J gene: TRBJ2-5
clone size: -
V gene: TRBV7-2
D gene: -

CDR3 protein: CASSIQGLQNTGELFF
CDR3 DNA: TGTGCCAGCAGTATACAGGGGCTCCAGAACACCGGGGAGCTGTTTTTT
CDR3 length: 16
J gene: TRBJ2-2
clone size: few
V gene: TRBV2
D gene: TRBD1

CDR3 protein: CASKQGADNSPLHF
CDR3 DNA: TGTGCCAGCAAACAGGGGGCAGATAACTCACCCCTCCACTTT
CDR3 length: 14
J gene: TRBJ1-6
clone size: few
V gene: TRBV25-1
D gene: TRBD1

CDR3 protein: CASSSGAGGAWKTQYF
CDR3 DNA: TGTGCCAGCAGTTCTGGGGCCGGGGGGGCTTGGAAGACCCAGTACTTC
CDR3 length: 16
J gene: TRBJ2-5
clone size: -
V gene: TRBV11-3
D gene: TRBD2

CDR3 protein: CSVVRSLYGYTF
CDR3 DNA: TGCAGCGTTGTAAGGAGCCTCTATGGCTACACCTTC
CDR3 length: 12
J gene: TRBJ1-2
clone size: -
V gene: TRBV29-1
D gene: -

CDR3 protein: CASSEVGPQGAFF
CDR3 DNA: TGTGCCAGCAGTGAAGTTGGCCCCCAGGGGGCTTTCTTT
CDR3 length: 13
J gene: TRBJ1-1
clone size: few
V gene: TRBV6-1
D gene: -

CDR3 protein: CASSATGMTEAFF
CDR3 DNA: TGTGCCAGCAGCGCGACAGGGATGACTGAAGCTTTCTTT
CDR3 length: 13
J gene: TRBJ1-1
clone size: -
V gene: TRBV9
D gene: TRBD1

CDR3 protein: CASSEPTGGGYTF
CDR3 DNA: TGTGCCAGTAGTGAGCCGACAGGGGGCGGCTACACCTTC
CDR3 length: 13
J gene: TRBJ1-2
clone size: -
V gene: TRBV19
D gene: TRBD1

CDR3 protein: CAFPRAASGWTEAFF
CDR3 DNA: TGTGCCTTCCCTCGTGCGGCCTCCGGGTGGACTGAAGCTTTCTTT
CDR3 length: 15
J gene: TRBJ1-1
clone size: -
V gene: TRBV30
D gene: -

CDR3 protein: CASSVAYVGSPGELFF
CDR3 DNA: TGTGCCAGCAGCGTAGCCTACGTGGGGTCGCCGGGGGAGCTGTTTTTT
CDR3 length: 16
J gene: TRBJ2-2
clone size: few
V gene: TRBV9
D gene: -

CDR3 protein: CASSGGQPMNTEAFF
CDR3 DNA: TGTGCCAGCAGTGGCGGACAGCCCATGAACACTGAAGCTTTCTTT
CDR3 length: 15
J gene: TRBJ1-1
clone size: few
V gene: TRBV6-5
D gene: -

CDR3 protein: CASSFSPNEKLFF
CDR3 DNA: TGTGCCAGCAGTTTTTCCCCTAATGAAAAACTGTTTTTT
CDR3 length: 13
J gene: TRBJ1-4
clone size: -
V gene: TRBV27
D gene: -

CDR3 protein: CSVEAAGTEAFF
CDR3 DNA: TGCAGCGTTGAAGCCGCGGGCACTGAAGCTTTCTTT
CDR3 length: 12
J gene: TRBJ1-1
clone size: -
V gene: TRBV29-1
D gene: -

CDR3 protein: CSVERDGYTF
CDR3 DNA: TGCAGCGTTGAAAGAGATGGCTACACCTTC
CDR3 length: 10
J gene: TRBJ1-2
clone size: few
V gene: TRBV29-1
D gene: -

CDR3 protein: CASSLAVVADGDSPLHF
CDR3 DNA: TGTGCCAGCAGCTTAGCAGTGGTAGCCGACGGGGACTCACCCCTCCACTTT
CDR3 length: 17
J gene: TRBJ1-6
clone size: -
V gene: TRBV7-9
D gene: -

CDR3 protein: CASSSDRLSLVQPQHF
CDR3 DNA: TGTGCCAGCAGCTCGGACAGGCTCTCATTAGTCCAGCCCCAGCATTTT
CDR3 length: 16
J gene: TRBJ1-5
clone size: few
V gene: TRBV7-9
D gene: TRBD1

CDR3 protein: CASSLAYGSGDSSYNEQFF
CDR3 DNA: TGTGCCAGCAGCTTAGCTTATGGTAGCGGGGACAGCTCCTACAATGAGCAGTTCTTC
CDR3 length: 19
J gene: TRBJ2-1
clone size: few
V gene: TRBV7-6
D gene: -

CDR3 protein: CSVARDTEAFF
CDR3 DNA: TGCAGTGTGGCCAGGGACACTGAAGCTTTCTTT
CDR3 length: 11
J gene: TRBJ1-1
clone size: -
V gene: TRBV20-1
D gene: -

CDR3 protein: CASSLVGDTQYF
CDR3 DNA: TGTGCCAGCAGCTTAGTTGGAGATACGCAGTATTTT
CDR3 length: 12
J gene: TRBJ2-3
clone size: few
V gene: TRBV11-2
D gene: -

CDR3 protein: CASSFDRTETQYF
CDR3 DNA: TGTGCCAGCAGCTTTGACAGGACAGAGACCCAGTACTTC
CDR3 length: 13
J gene: TRBJ2-5
clone size: few
V gene: TRBV5-4
D gene: -

CDR3 protein: CASSPRGALGDEQYF
CDR3 DNA: TGTGCCAGCTCGCCGCGTGGGGCCCTAGGGGACGAGCAGTACTTC
CDR3 length: 15
J gene: TRBJ2-7
clone size: -
V gene: TRBV18
D gene: -